This TCR beta chain was obtained from a study of shared clonotypes between healthy human individuals. As defined, naive CD8 cells were CD45RO-negative and positively selected for CCR7, with terminally differentiated effector memory CD45RA+ cells excluded. Clones were sequenced by immunoSEQ multiplex PCR, and TCRdb holds only the in-frame ones, with some missing. The profile shows 1.5 million to 2.5 million clones, about 94% of them singletons. Trimming took 2 bases from V and 3 from J; bases not matched to a gene: 6. Germline V gene sequence: CDR1 ENHRY, CDR2 SYGVKD. The CDR3 contains 16 residues. Findings and limits, study-wide: Only blood was sampled, and tissue TCR repertoires likely differ from blood ones. Expectations were that clonotype sharing among donors would be affected by sequencing depth.

For this clone: Its antigen is not known.

This clonotype was obtained from a man aged 18-30 years in good health. This chain links TRBV10-3 with TRBJ2-7, with 11 bases lining up with TRBD1. The sequencing input was naive CD8+ T cells sorted from blood. In DNA, the CDR3 is TGTGCCATCAGTGAGCCCTCGGGACAGGGGGTCTACGAGCAGTACTTC. Protein sequence: CAISEPSGQGVYEQYF.